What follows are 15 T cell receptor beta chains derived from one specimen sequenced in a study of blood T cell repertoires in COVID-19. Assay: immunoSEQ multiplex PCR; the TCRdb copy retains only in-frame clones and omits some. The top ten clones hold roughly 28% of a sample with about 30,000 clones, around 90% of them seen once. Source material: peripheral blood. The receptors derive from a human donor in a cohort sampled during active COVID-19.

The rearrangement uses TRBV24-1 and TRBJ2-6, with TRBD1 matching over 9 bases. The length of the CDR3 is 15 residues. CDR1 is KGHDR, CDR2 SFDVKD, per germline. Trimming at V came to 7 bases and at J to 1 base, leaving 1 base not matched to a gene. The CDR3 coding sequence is TGTGCCACCAGAGGGACAGGGTCTGGGGCCAACGTCCTGACTTTC. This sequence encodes CATRGTGSGANVLTF.

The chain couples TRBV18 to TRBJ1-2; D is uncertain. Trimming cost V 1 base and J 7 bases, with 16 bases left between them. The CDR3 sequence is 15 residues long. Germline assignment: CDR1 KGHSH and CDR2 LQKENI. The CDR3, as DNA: TGTGCCAGCTCACCACAATTCCGATCGGAGGGTGGCTACACCTTC. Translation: CASSPQFRSEGGYTF. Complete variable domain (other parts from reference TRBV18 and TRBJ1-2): NAGVMQNPRHLVRRRGQEARLRCSPMKGHSHVYWYRQLPEEGLKFMVYLQKENIIDESGMPKERFSAEFPKEGPSILRIQQVVRGDSAAYFCASSPQFRSEGGYTFGSGTRLTVV.

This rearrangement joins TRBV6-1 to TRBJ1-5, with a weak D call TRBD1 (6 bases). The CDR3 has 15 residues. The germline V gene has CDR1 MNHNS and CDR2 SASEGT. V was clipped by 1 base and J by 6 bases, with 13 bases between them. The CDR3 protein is CASSEGGGSGQPQHF. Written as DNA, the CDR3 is TGTGCCAGCAGTGAAGGGGGGGGCTCGGGTCAGCCCCAGCATTTT.

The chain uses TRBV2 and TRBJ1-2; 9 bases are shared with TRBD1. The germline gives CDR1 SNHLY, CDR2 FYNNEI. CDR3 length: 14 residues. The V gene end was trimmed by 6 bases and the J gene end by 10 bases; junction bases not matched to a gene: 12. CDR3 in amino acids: CASRPDRGSFYYTF. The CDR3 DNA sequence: TGTGCCAGCAGACCAGACAGGGGGTCTTTCTACTACACCTTC.

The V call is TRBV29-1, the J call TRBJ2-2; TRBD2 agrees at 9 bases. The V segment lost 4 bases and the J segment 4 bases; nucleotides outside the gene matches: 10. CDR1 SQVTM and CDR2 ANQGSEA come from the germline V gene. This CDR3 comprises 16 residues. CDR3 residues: CSVAEAGGIGTGELFF. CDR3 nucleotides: TGCAGCGTTGCTGAAGCGGGGGGCATTGGCACCGGGGAGCTGTTTTTT.

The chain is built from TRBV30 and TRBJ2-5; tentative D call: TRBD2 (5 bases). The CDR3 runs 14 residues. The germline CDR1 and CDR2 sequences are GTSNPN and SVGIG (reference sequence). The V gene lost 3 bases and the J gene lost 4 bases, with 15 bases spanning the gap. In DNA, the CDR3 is TGTGCCTGGAGAGGTAGCGTCGGGGTAGAGACCCAGTACTTC. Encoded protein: CAWRGSVGVETQYF.

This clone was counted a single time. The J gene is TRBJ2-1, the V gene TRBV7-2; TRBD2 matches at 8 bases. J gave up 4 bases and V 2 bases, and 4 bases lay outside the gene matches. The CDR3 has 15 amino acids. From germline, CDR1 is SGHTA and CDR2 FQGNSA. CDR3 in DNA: TGTGCCAGCAGCTTAACGGGGGGGCAATACAATGAGCAGTTCTTC. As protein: CASSLTGGQYNEQFF.

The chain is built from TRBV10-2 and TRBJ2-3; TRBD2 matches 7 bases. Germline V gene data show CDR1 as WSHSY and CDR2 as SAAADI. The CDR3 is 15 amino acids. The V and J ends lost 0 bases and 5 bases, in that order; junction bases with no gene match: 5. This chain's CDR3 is CASSESGGWGDTQYF. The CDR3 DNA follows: TGCGCCAGCAGTGAGTCCGGGGGGTGGGGAGATACGCAGTATTTT.

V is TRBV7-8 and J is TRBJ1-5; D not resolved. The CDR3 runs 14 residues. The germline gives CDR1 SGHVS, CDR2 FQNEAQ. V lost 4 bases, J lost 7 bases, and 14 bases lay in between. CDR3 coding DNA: TGTGCCAGCAGCTCTCAAAACAGTGGCCAGCCCCAGCATTTT. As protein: CASSSQNSGQPQHF. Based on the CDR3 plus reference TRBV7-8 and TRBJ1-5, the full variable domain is GAGVSQSPRYKVAKRGQDVALRCDPISGHVSLFWYQQALGQGPEFLTYFQNEAQLDKSGLPSDRFFAERPEGSVSTLKIQRTQQEDSAVYLCASSSQNSGQPQHFGDGTRLSIL.

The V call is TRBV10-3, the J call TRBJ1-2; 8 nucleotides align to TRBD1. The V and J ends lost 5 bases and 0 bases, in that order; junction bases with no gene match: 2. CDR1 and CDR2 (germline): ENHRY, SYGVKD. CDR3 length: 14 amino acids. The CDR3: CAISKQGANYGYTF. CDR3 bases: TGTGCCATCAGTAAACAGGGGGCTAACTATGGCTACACCTTC.

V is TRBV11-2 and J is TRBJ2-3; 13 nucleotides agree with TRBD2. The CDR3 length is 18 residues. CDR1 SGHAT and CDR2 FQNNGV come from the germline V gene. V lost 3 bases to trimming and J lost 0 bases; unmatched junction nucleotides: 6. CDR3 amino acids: CASSLRLAGGLSTDTQYF. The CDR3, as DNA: TGTGCCAGCAGCTTGAGACTAGCGGGGGGCCTGAGCACAGATACGCAGTATTTT.

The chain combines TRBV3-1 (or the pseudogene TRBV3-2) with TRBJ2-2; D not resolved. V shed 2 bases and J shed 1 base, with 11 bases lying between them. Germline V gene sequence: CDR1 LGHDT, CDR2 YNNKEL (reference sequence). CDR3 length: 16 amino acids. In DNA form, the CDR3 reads TGTGCCAGCAGCCAATCAGTCTCCAGGAACACCGGGGAGCTGTTTTTT. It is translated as CASSQSVSRNTGELFF.

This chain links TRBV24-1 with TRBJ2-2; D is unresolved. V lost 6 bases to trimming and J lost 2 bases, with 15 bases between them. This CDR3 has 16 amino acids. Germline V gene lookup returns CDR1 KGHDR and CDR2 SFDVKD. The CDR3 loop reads CATSRSTATNTGELFF. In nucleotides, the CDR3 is TGTGCCACCAGTAGATCTACCGCAACCAACACCGGGGAGCTGTTTTTT.

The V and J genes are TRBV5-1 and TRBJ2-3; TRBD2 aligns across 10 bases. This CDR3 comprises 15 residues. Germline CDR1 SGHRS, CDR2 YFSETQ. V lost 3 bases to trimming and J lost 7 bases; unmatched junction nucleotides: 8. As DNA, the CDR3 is TGCGCCAGCAGCTCGGAGGGACTAGCGCGCCATACGCAGTATTTT. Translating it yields CASSSEGLARHTQYF.

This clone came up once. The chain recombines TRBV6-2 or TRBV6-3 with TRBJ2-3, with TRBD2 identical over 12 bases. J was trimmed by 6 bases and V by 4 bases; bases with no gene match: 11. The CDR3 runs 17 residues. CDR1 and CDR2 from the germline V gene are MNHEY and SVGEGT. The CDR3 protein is CASSSPLAGGPSDTQYF. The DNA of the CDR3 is TGTGCCAGCAGTTCTCCCCTAGCGGGGGGGCCGAGCGATACGCAGTATTTT.